Below are 5 T cell receptor beta chains sequenced from a single sample in a study of T cell repertoires in cytomegalovirus infection. Their specific antigens are unknown. TCRdb analysed the reads with MiXCR anew, one entry per CDR3 protein. The table shows 90,000 to 110,000 distinct CDR3 sequences, with about 30% occurring only once. Material: CD8+ T cells from cultured PBMCs, obtained from culture after CMV antigen stimulation. These receptors were taken from a human donor in good health (CMV status not recorded). Some clones in this sample may be carry-over from other donors' samples.

The V call is TRBV7-9, the J call TRBJ2-1; 9 positions agree with TRBD1. The germline CDR1 and CDR2 sequences are SEHNR and FQNEAQ (reference sequence). The V segment lost 2 bases and the J segment 10 bases; nucleotides outside the gene matches: 3. This CDR3 is built from 13 residues. This chain's CDR3 is CASSLWDREEQFF. CDR3 DNA: TGTGCCAGCAGCTTATGGGACAGGGAGGAGCAGTTCTTC. The entire variable domain, with the rest obtained from reference TRBV7-9 and TRBJ2-1, is as follows: DTGVSQNPRHKITKRGQNVTFRCDPISEHNRLYWYRQTLGQGPEFLTYFQNEAQLEKSRLLSDRFSAERPKGSFSTLEIQRTEQGDSAMYLCASSLWDREEQFFGPGTRLTVL.

The chain has TRBV12-5 and TRBJ2-1; D gene unclear. CDR3 size: 15 residues. Germline V lookup: CDR1 LGHNT, CDR2 FRNRAP. V shed 3 bases and J shed 3 bases, with 12 bases lying between them. DNA for the CDR3: TGTGCTAGTGGTTTTAGTCTGGGATTCTACAATGAGCAGTTCTTC. This translates into CASGFSLGFYNEQFF.

This clonotype was counted between two and nine times. This chain connects TRBV13 to TRBJ2-3; 7 bases are a match to TRBD1. CDR3 size: 16 residues. The V gene's germline CDR1 is PRHDT and CDR2 FYEKMQ (reference sequence). Trimming cost V 5 bases and J 5 bases; bases outside gene matches: 13. The CDR3 spells CASSIRQGVFKDTQYF. The CDR3 bases are TGTGCCAGCAGCATACGACAGGGTGTCTTCAAAGATACGCAGTATTTT.

The rearrangement joins TRBV5-1 to TRBJ2-1; 14 bases match TRBD2. V trimming: 4 bases; J trimming: 10 bases; junction bases outside the gene matches: 7. CDR3 size: 15 residues. Per germline, CDR1 SGHRS and CDR2 YFSETQ. The CDR3 DNA reads TGCGCCAGCAGCGAGACTAGCGGGGGGGCAGAGGAGCAGTTCTTC. This translates into CASSETSGGAEEQFF. The variable domain in full, completed from reference TRBV5-1 and TRBJ2-1, reads KAGVTQTPRYLIKTRGQQVTLSCSPISGHRSVSWYQQTPGQGLQFLFEYFSETQRNKGNFPGRFSGRQFSNSRSEMNVSTLELGDSALYLCASSETSGGAEEQFFGPGTRLTVL.

This clonotype was seen a few times. CDR3: CASSLFQGVTGELFF. DNA of the CDR3: TGTGCCAGCAGCTTATTTCAGGGTGTCACCGGGGAGCTGTTTTTT. The chain carries TRBV7-8 and TRBJ2-2, with a weak D call TRBD1 (5 bases). Trimming removed 2 bases from V and 4 bases from J, with 11 bases in between. The CDR3 is made up of 15 amino acids. The germline V gene encodes CDR1 SGHVS and CDR2 FQNEAQ.